The entry below describes one T cell receptor beta chain. For recovered donors of Cohort 3, there were two negative PCRs, clearance, or symptom resolution. Germline assignment: CDR1 SGHNT and CDR2 YYREEE (reference sequence). This CDR3 is built from 16 residues. The ends lost 4 bases at V and 0 bases at J; junction bases unmatched: 8. Clones were sequenced by immunoSEQ multiplex PCR, and TCRdb holds only the in-frame ones, with some missing. Of more than 110,000 clones listed, roughly 85% are singletons. The sample is drawn from a study of blood T cell repertoires in COVID-19. Study as a whole: The analysed material was cDNA or gDNA that came from T cells, B-cell-depleted T cells, or PBMCs.

The sample consisted of PBMCs or T cells enriched from blood (not recorded which). The TCR originated in a middle-aged man who had recovered from COVID-19. The chain links TRBV5-4 to TRBJ1-1; TRBD1 agrees at 8 bases. The CDR3 bases are TGTGCCAGCAGCCCAGGGGGCAGCAATATGAACACTGAAGCTTTCTTT. Translating it yields CASSPGGSNMNTEAFF.